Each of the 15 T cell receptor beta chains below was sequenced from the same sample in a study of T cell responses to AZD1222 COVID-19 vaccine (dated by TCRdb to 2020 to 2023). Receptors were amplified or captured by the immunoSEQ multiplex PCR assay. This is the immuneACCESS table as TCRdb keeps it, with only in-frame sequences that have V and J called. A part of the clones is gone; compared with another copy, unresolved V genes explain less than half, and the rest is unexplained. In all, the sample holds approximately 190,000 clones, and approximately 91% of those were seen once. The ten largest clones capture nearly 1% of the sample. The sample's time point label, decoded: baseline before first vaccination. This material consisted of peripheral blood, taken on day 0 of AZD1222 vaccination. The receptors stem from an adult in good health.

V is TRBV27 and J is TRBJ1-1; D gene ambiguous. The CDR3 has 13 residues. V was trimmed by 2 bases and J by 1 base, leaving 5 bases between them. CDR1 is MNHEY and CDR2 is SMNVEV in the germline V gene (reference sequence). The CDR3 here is CASSLEGNTEAFF. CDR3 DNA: TGTGCCAGCAGTTTAGAAGGGAACACTGAAGCTTTCTTT.

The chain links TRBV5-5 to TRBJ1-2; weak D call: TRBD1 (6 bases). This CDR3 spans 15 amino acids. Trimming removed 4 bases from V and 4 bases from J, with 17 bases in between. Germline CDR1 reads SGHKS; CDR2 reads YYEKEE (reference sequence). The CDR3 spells CASSREGQPGYGYTF. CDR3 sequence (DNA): TGTGCCAGCAGCCGGGAAGGACAGCCCGGCTATGGCTACACCTTC. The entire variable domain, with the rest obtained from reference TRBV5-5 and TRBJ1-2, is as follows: DAGVTQSPTHLIKTRGQQVTLRCSPISGHKSVSWYQQVLGQGPQFIFQYYEKEERGRGNFPDRFSARQFPNYSSELNVNALLLGDSALYLCASSREGQPGYGYTFGSGTRLTVV.

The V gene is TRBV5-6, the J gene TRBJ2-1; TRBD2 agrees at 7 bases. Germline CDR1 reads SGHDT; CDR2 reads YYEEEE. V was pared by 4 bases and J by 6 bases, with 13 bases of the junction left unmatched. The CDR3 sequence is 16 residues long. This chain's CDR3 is CASSRGPGLVINEQFF. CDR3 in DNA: TGTGCCAGCAGCCGCGGACCAGGACTAGTCATCAATGAGCAGTTCTTC.

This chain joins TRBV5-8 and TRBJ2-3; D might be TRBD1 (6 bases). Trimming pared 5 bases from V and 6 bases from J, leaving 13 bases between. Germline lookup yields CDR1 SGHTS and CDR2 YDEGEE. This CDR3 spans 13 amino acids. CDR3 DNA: TGTGCCAGCAGGTATACAGGGAGCGATACGCAGTATTTT. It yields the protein CASRYTGSDTQYF.

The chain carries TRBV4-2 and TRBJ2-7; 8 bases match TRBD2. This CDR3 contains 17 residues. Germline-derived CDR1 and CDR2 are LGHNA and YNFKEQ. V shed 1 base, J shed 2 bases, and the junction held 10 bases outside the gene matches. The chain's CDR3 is CASSQATSGSGTYEQYF. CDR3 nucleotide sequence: TGTGCCAGCAGCCAAGCCACAAGCGGGAGCGGAACCTACGAGCAGTACTTC.

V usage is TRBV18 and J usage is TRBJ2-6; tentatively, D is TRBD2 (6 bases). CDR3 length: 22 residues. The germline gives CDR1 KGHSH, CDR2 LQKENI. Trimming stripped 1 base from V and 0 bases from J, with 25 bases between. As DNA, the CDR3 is TGTGCCAGCTCACCACTGGGCCCGGGACTCGAGACGGCGGTCTCTGGGGCCAACGTCCTGACTTTC. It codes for CASSPLGPGLETAVSGANVLTF. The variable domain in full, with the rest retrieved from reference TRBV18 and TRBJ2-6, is NAGVMQNPRHLVRRRGQEARLRCSPMKGHSHVYWYRQLPEEGLKFMVYLQKENIIDESGMPKERFSAEFPKEGPSILRIQQVVRGDSAAYFCASSPLGPGLETAVSGANVLTFGAGSRLTVL.

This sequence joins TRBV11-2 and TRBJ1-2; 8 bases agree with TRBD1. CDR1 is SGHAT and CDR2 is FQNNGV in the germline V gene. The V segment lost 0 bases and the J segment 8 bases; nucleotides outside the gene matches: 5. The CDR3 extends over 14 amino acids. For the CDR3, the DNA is TGTGCCAGCAGCTTAGACCCCCGGACAGGGGGCTACACCTTC. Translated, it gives CASSLDPRTGGYTF. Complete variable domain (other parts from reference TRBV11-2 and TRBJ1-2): EAGVAQSPRYKIIEKRQSVAFWCNPISGHATLYWYQQILGQGPKLLIQFQNNGVVDDSQLPKDRFSAERLKGVDSTLKIQPAKLEDSAVYLCASSLDPRTGGYTFGSGTRLTVV.

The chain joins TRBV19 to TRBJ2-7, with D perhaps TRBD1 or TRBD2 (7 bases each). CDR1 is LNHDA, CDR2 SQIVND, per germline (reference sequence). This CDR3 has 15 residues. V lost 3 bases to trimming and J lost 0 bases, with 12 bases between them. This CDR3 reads CASSMQGGNSYEQYF. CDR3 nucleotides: TGTGCCAGTAGTATGCAGGGGGGGAACTCCTACGAGCAGTACTTC.

CDR3 sequence (DNA): TGCGCCAGCAGCCATGAGGGACGGATTAATGAGCAGTTCTTC. Protein sequence: CASSHEGRINEQFF. V gene TRBV4-3 combines with J gene TRBJ2-1; D possibly uses TRBD1 or TRBD2 (5 bases each). V was trimmed by 3 bases and J by 7 bases, leaving 13 bases between them. In germline, CDR1 is LGHNA, CDR2 YSLEER. The CDR3 length is 14 residues.

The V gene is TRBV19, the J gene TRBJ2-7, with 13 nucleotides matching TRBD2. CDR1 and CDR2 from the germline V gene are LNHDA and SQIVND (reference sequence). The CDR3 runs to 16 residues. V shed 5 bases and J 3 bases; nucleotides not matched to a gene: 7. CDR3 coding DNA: TGTGCCAGTAGTCCCGGGACTAGCGGGATAAGCTACGAGCAGTACTTC. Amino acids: CASSPGTSGISYEQYF.

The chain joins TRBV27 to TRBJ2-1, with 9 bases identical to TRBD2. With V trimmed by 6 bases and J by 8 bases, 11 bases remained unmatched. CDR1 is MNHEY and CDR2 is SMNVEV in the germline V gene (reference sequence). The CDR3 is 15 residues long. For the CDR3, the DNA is TGTGCCAGCAGGGGGGGGTTAGCGGGAGTGCATGAGCAGTTCTTC. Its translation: CASRGGLAGVHEQFF.

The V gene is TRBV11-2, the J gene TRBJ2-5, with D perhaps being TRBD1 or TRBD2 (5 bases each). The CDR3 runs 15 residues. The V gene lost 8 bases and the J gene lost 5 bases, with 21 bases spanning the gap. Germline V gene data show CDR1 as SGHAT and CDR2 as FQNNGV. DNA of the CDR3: TGTGCCAGCCGTAGGAACGGGGCTCGAGGGGAGACCCAGTACTTC. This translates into CASRRNGARGETQYF.

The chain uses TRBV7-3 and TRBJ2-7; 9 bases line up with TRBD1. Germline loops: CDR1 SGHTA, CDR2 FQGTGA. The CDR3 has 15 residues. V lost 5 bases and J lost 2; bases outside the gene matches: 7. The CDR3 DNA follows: TGTGCCAGCAGCCTGGGACAGGGTCTTACCTACGAGCAGTACTTC. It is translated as CASSLGQGLTYEQYF.

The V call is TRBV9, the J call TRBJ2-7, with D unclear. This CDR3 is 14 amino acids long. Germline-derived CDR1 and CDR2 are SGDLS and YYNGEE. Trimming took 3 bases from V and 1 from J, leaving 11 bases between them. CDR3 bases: TGTGCCAGCAGCGCCCTGGCCCGGTCCTACGAGCAGTACTTC. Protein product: CASSALARSYEQYF. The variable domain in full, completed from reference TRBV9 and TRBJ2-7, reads DSGVTQTPKHLITATGQRVTLRCSPRSGDLSVYWYQQSLDQGLQFLIQYYNGEERAKGNILERFSAQQFPDLHSELNLSSLELGDSALYFCASSALARSYEQYFGPGTRLTVT.

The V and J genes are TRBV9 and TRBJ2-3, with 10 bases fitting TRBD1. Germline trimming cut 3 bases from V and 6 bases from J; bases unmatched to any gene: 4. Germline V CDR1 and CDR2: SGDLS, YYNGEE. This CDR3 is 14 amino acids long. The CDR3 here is CASSEGQGSDTQYF. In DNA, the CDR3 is TGTGCCAGCAGCGAGGGACAGGGGTCCGATACGCAGTATTTT. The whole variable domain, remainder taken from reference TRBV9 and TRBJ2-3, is DSGVTQTPKHLITATGQRVTLRCSPRSGDLSVYWYQQSLDQGLQFLIQYYNGEERAKGNILERFSAQQFPDLHSELNLSSLELGDSALYFCASSEGQGSDTQYFGPGTRLTVL.